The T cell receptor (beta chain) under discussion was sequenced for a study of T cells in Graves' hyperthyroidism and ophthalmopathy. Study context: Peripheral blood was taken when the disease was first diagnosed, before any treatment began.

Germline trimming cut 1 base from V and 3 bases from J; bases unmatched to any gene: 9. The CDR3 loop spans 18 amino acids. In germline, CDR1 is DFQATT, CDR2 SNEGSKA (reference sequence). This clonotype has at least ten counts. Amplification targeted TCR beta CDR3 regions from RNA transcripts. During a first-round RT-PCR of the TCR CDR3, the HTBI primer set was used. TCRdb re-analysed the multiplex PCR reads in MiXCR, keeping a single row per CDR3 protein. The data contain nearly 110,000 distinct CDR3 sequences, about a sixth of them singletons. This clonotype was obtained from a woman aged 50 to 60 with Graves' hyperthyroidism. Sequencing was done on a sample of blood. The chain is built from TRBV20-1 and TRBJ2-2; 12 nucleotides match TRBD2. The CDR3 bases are TGCAGTGCTAGAGGGCTGGGACTAGCGGGTGTGGACACCGGGGAGCTGTTTTTT. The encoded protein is CSARGLGLAGVDTGELFF.